Below, 31 T cell receptor beta chains from the same sample are listed, as sequenced in a study of blood T cell repertoires in COVID-19. The data were produced by immunoSEQ multiplex PCR, yet TCRdb's version contains in-frame clones alone and is incomplete. The repertoire includes roughly 220,000 clones, about 80% of them detected once, and about 2.3% sits in the top ten. Sequenced: peripheral blood. These receptors originate from a woman aged 55-69 years with acute or convalescent COVID-19.

The V gene is TRBV7-9, the J gene TRBJ2-5; 8 nucleotides match TRBD1. This CDR3 comprises 14 residues. The V and J ends lost 7 bases and 1 base, in that order; junction bases with no gene match: 5. Germline CDR1 SEHNR, CDR2 FQNEAQ (reference sequence). The CDR3 nucleotides read TGTGCCAGCACCAACGACAGGGGCCAAGAGACCCAGTACTTC. Translation: CASTNDRGQETQYF.

The chain uses TRBV6-4 and TRBJ1-5; 9 nucleotides agree with TRBD1. Per germline, CDR1 MRHNA and CDR2 SNTAGT. This CDR3 region has 17 residues. V trimming: 7 bases; J trimming: 5 bases; junction bases outside the gene matches: 15. CDR3 loop: CASTRPSPGQGDQPQHF. CDR3 DNA sequence: TGTGCCAGCACCCGACCGTCGCCGGGACAGGGAGATCAGCCCCAGCATTTT.

The V and J genes are TRBV28 and TRBJ1-5; D is unclear. The CDR3 runs to 14 residues. Germline V gene data show CDR1 as MDHEN and CDR2 as SYDVKM. Trimming removed 3 bases at V and 4 bases at J, with 10 bases between. The CDR3 reads CASSFETLNQPQHF. The CDR3 region has the DNA TGTGCCAGCAGTTTTGAGACATTAAATCAGCCCCAGCATTTT.

V gene TRBV21-1 combines with J gene TRBJ2-7; no check of the table's D call, TRBD1, against the DNA was made. TRBV21-1 is shown as a pseudogene. This CDR3 comprises 15 residues. The CDR3 nucleotides are TGTGCCAGCAGCAAGACACCTCCCCTCTCCTACGAGCAGTACTTC. It specifies CASSKTPPLSYEQYF.

V usage is TRBV7-9 and J usage is TRBJ1-1; 7 nucleotides agree with TRBD1. The CDR3 loop spans 13 amino acids. Germline lookup yields CDR1 SEHNR and CDR2 FQNEAQ (reference sequence). Trimming at V came to 0 bases and at J to 8 bases, leaving 3 bases not matched to a gene. The CDR3 reads CASSLAGTEEAFF. CDR3 nucleotide sequence: TGTGCCAGCAGCTTAGCTGGGACAGAAGAAGCTTTCTTT.

The chain has TRBV15 and TRBJ1-1; D perhaps matches TRBD1 (6 bases). The CDR3 length is 15 residues. Deletions cut 2 bases from V and 1 base from J, with 11 bases between. CDR1 is LNHNV and CDR2 is YYDKDF in the germline V gene (reference sequence). CDR3 in amino acids: CATSRQGSRNTEAFF. The CDR3 region has the DNA TGTGCCACCAGCAGACAGGGGTCGAGGAACACTGAAGCTTTCTTT.

This clone has just a few counts. The CDR3 coding sequence is TGTGCCAGCAGCACCGGGACAGGGCGAGGGGACACTGAAGCTTTCTTT. Translating it yields CASSTGTGRGDTEAFF. V gene TRBV5-6 combines with J gene TRBJ1-1; 9 bases align to TRBD1. The CDR3 is 16 residues long. Trimming removed 4 bases from V and 3 bases from J; junction bases left unmatched: 10. Germline values: CDR1 SGHDT, CDR2 YYEEEE.

The chain uses TRBV7-6 and TRBJ2-7, with 12 bases that match TRBD1. Germline V gene data show CDR1 as SGHVS and CDR2 as FNYEAQ. The CDR3 consists of 18 residues. After removal of 1 base from V and 1 base from J, the junction contained 8 bases not matched to a gene. The CDR3 region has the DNA TGTGCCAGCAGCTTAGTCGGGGGACAGGGGGCTATTTCCTACGAGCAGTACTTC. Protein: CASSLVGGQGAISYEQYF.

The genes are TRBV6-2 or TRBV6-3 and TRBJ1-2; 7 bases line up with TRBD1. There are 13 residues in the CDR3. Per germline, CDR1 MNHEY and CDR2 SVGEGT. The junction had 1 base not matched to a gene; V was cut back by 2 bases and J by 4 bases. Here the CDR3 DNA reads TGTGCCAGCAGTTACCAGGGGGGCTATGGCTACACCTTC. Encoded protein: CASSYQGGYGYTF.

This chain uses TRBV19 with TRBJ2-1; 14 bases match TRBD2. V was pared by 4 bases and J by 8 bases, with 4 bases of the junction left unmatched. Germline CDR1 and CDR2: LNHDA and SQIVND (reference sequence). This CDR3 spans 15 amino acids. The CDR3 nucleotides are TGTGCCAGTAGTACCAGACTAGCGGGGGGGTATGAGCAGTTCTTC. It specifies CASSTRLAGGYEQFF.

The V gene is TRBV3-1 (or the pseudogene TRBV3-2), the J gene TRBJ1-6; no definite D call. The CDR3 is made up of 13 amino acids. The V gene lost 0 bases and the J gene lost 10 bases, with 7 bases spanning the gap. The V gene's germline CDR1 is LGHDT and CDR2 YNNKEL (reference sequence). The CDR3: CASSQDLRSPLHF. The CDR3 nucleotides read TGTGCCAGCAGCCAAGATCTACGGTCACCCCTCCACTTT.

On this clone: Other DNA sequences in the sample encode the same CDR3. This chain joins TRBV5-1 and TRBJ2-3; TRBD2 matches at 10 bases. Germline V gene lookup returns CDR1 SGHRS and CDR2 YFSETQ. This CDR3 has 16 amino acids. Unmatched junction bases numbered 2, after V lost 0 bases and J lost 1 base. CDR3 in DNA: TGCGCCAGCAGCTTGGGGGGGACTAGCGGCACAGATACGCAGTATTTT. It yields the protein CASSLGGTSGTDTQYF.

This clone was seen a handful of times. In DNA form, the CDR3 reads TGCGCCAGCAGCCAAGAGCGGGGGGGCCCAGATACGCAGTATTTT. Translated, it gives CASSQERGGPDTQYF. V and J are TRBV4-3 and TRBJ2-3; 9 bases are a match to TRBD2. CDR1 and CDR2 (germline): LGHNA, YSLEER. V was pared by 0 bases and J by 4 bases, with 2 bases of the junction left unmatched. CDR3 length: 15 amino acids.

About this clone: At the DNA level, this CDR3 is encoded by other sequences in the same sample as well. The rearrangement uses TRBV6-5 and TRBJ1-6; 7 positions match TRBD1. Germline CDR1 reads MNHEY; CDR2 reads SVGAGI. The length of the CDR3 is 15 residues. V shed 0 bases and J 6 bases; nucleotides not matched to a gene: 2. The CDR3 sequence is CASSYSRQGNSPLHF. The CDR3 bases are TGTGCCAGCAGTTACTCGAGACAGGGTAATTCACCCCTCCACTTT.

V and J are TRBV7-2 and TRBJ1-1, with D tentatively TRBD1 (5 bases). The CDR3 totals 15 residues. V was cut by 3 bases and J by 6 bases, with 17 bases left in between. Germline V lookup: CDR1 SGHTA, CDR2 FQGNSA. The CDR3: CASSLGVGGSAEAFF. In DNA form, the CDR3 reads TGTGCCAGCAGCTTGGGGGTTGGGGGGTCGGCTGAAGCTTTCTTT. Full variable domain (outside the CDR3, taken from reference TRBV7-2 and TRBJ1-1): GAGVSQSPSNKVTEKGKDVELRCDPISGHTALYWYRQSLGQGLEFLIYFQGNSAPDKSGLPSDRFSAERTGGSVSTLTIQRTQQEDSAVYLCASSLGVGGSAEAFFGQGTRLTVV.

The rearrangement joins TRBV5-1 to TRBJ2-7; a weak D match, TRBD1 (6 bases). Trimming took 0 bases from V and 0 from J, leaving 10 bases between them. CDR1 and CDR2 (germline): SGHRS, YFSETQ. The CDR3 has 15 amino acids. In DNA form, the CDR3 reads TGCGCCAGCAGCTTGGGGCAGGGGTTCTCCTACGAGCAGTACTTC. It translates to CASSLGQGFSYEQYF.

V and J are TRBV15 and TRBJ2-7; 11 nucleotides line up with TRBD2. Unmatched junction bases numbered 9, after V lost 5 bases and J lost 3 bases. There are 16 residues in the CDR3. The germline V gene has CDR1 LNHNV and CDR2 YYDKDF (reference sequence). CDR3 nucleotide sequence: TGTGCCACCAGCTCAGGCCGACTAGCGGGGATCTACGAGCAGTACTTC. It encodes CATSSGRLAGIYEQYF.

The chain couples TRBV19 to TRBJ1-2, with 7 positions matching TRBD1. The CDR3 is made up of 14 amino acids. V was pared by 3 bases and J by 3 bases, with 4 bases of the junction left unmatched. In germline, CDR1 is LNHDA, CDR2 SQIVND (reference sequence). The CDR3 region has the DNA TGTGCCAGTAGTATCCTGGGACAGCACTATGGCTACACCTTC. This encodes CASSILGQHYGYTF. The complete variable domain, with remaining parts taken from reference TRBV19 and TRBJ1-2, reads DGGITQSPKYLFRKEGQNVTLSCEQNLNHDAMYWYRQDPGQGLRLIYYSQIVNDFQKGDIAEGYSVSREKKESFPLTVTSAQKNPTAFYLCASSILGQHYGYTFGSGTRLTVV.

The chain joins TRBV14 to TRBJ1-2; maybe TRBD1 (6 bases). The CDR3 totals 16 residues. The ends were cut back, 2 bases at V and 4 bases at J, with 17 bases in the middle. Germline V gene sequence: CDR1 SGHDN, CDR2 FVKESK. The CDR3 DNA sequence: TGTGCCAGCAGCCAACTGGCAGGGGCGAACACCTATGGCTACACCTTC. It is translated as CASSQLAGANTYGYTF.

This clone occurred a few times. The genes are TRBV3-1 (or the pseudogene TRBV3-2) and TRBJ1-5, with a tentative D call TRBD1 (5 bases). The CDR3 consists of 14 residues. V was cut by 2 bases and J by 5 bases, with 10 bases left in between. Germline lookup yields CDR1 LGHDT and CDR2 YNNKEL (reference sequence). The DNA of the CDR3 is TGTGCCAGCAGCCAACAGGGTAGTGATCAGCCCCAGCATTTT. Translating it yields CASSQQGSDQPQHF.

The genes are TRBV4-1 and TRBJ2-1, with 12 bases matching TRBD2. Germline V gives CDR1 MGHRA, CDR2 YSYEKL. J lost 4 bases, V lost 3 bases, and 10 bases had no gene match. The CDR3 loop spans 18 amino acids. The CDR3 is CASSQGLAGGPSYNEQFF. The CDR3 nucleotides read TGCGCCAGCAGCCAGGGTCTAGCGGGGGGGCCGTCTTACAATGAGCAGTTCTTC.

This clone was recorded only once. CDR3 DNA: TGTGCCAGCAGTTTGGGACTAGCGGGGGGGCTTGAGCAGTTCTTC. It specifies CASSLGLAGGLEQFF. The V gene is TRBV27, the J gene TRBJ2-1; 16 positions match TRBD2. J gave up 9 bases and V 3 bases, and 2 bases lay outside the gene matches. CDR3 length equals 15 residues. CDR1 is MNHEY, CDR2 SMNVEV, per germline (reference sequence).

V and J are TRBV30 and TRBJ1-1, with 9 bases that match TRBD1. Germline V gene sequence: CDR1 GTSNPN, CDR2 SVGIG (reference sequence). The CDR3 has 15 residues. J lost 7 bases, V lost 3 bases, and 12 bases had no gene match. CDR3 sequence reads: CAWSLLWDRVGEAFF. Written as DNA, the CDR3 is TGTGCCTGGAGCCTCCTGTGGGACAGGGTCGGTGAAGCTTTCTTT.

The chain has TRBV6-5 and TRBJ1-6, with 7 bases fitting TRBD1. CDR1 MNHEY and CDR2 SVGAGI come from the germline V gene. This CDR3 region has 13 residues. J lost 7 bases, V lost 10 bases, and 7 bases had no gene match. The DNA of the CDR3 is TGTGCCACAGGGGAACAGGGGAATTCACCCCTCCACTTT. Translating it yields CATGEQGNSPLHF.

This rearrangement joins TRBV6-1 to TRBJ1-3; 8 bases agree with TRBD1. V lost 0 bases and J lost 4; bases outside the gene matches: 5. The CDR3 has 16 amino acids. CDR1 MNHNS and CDR2 SASEGT come from the germline V gene. The CDR3 spells CASSEAQGAGGNTIYF. CDR3 nucleotide sequence: TGTGCCAGCAGTGAAGCGCAGGGGGCCGGGGGAAACACCATATATTTT.

The V and J genes are TRBV5-1 and TRBJ2-7, with a weak D call TRBD1 (5 bases). V lost 0 bases to trimming and J lost 1 base, with 11 bases between them. Germline lookup yields CDR1 SGHRS and CDR2 YFSETQ. The CDR3 loop spans 15 amino acids. In nucleotides, the CDR3 is TGCGCCAGCAGCTTGGATGCGACAGATTCCTACGAGCAGTACTTC. It is translated as CASSLDATDSYEQYF.

The V and J genes are TRBV9 and TRBJ2-3; a possible D gene is TRBD2 (7 bases). The CDR3 is 17 residues long. The V gene's germline CDR1 is SGDLS and CDR2 YYNGEE. Between the trimmed V and J ends, which lost 0 bases and 0 bases, there was a span of 14 bases. As DNA, the CDR3 is TGTGCCAGCAGCGTAGGGGGGCTAGCGGTTAGCACAGATACGCAGTATTTT. Its translation: CASSVGGLAVSTDTQYF.

This chain joins TRBV3-1 (or the pseudogene TRBV3-2) and TRBJ2-3; 7 bases are a match to TRBD2. The V segment lost 4 bases and the J segment 2 bases; nucleotides outside the gene matches: 6. CDR1 LGHDT and CDR2 YNNKEL come from the germline V gene (reference sequence). This CDR3 comprises 15 residues. The CDR3 DNA reads TGTGCCAGCAGCCCCGGGGGGATGGACACAGATACGCAGTATTTT. It specifies CASSPGGMDTDTQYF.

The table lists this clone with a count of one. Here the CDR3 reads CASSIDGGSTDTQYF. The DNA of the CDR3 is TGCGCCAGCAGCATCGACGGGGGTAGCACAGATACGCAGTATTTT. The chain is built from TRBV5-1 and TRBJ2-3; possible D gene TRBD2, 6 bases. The ends were cut back, 4 bases at V and 0 bases at J, with 12 bases in the middle. CDR3 length equals 15 residues. Per germline, CDR1 SGHRS and CDR2 YFSETQ.

The V call is TRBV19, the J call TRBJ1-2; unclear D gene. This CDR3 has 13 amino acids. V was cut by 2 bases and J by 8 bases, with 12 bases left in between. CDR1 is LNHDA and CDR2 is SQIVND in the germline V gene (reference sequence). CDR3 nucleotides: TGTGCCAGTAGTATATCGGTGGGCTGGGGCTACACCTTC. Amino acids: CASSISVGWGYTF. Combining the CDR3 with reference TRBV19 and TRBJ1-2 gives the whole variable domain DGGITQSPKYLFRKEGQNVTLSCEQNLNHDAMYWYRQDPGQGLRLIYYSQIVNDFQKGDIAEGYSVSREKKESFPLTVTSAQKNPTAFYLCASSISVGWGYTFGSGTRLTVV.

The gene calls are TRBV5-6 and TRBJ2-7, with 9 bases matching TRBD1. The ends lost 2 bases at V and 4 bases at J; junction bases unmatched: 7. The CDR3 contains 15 residues. Germline CDR1 and CDR2: SGHDT and YYEEEE. CDR3 amino acids: CASSLSGTGFYEQYF. The CDR3, as DNA: TGTGCCAGCAGCTTATCCGGGACAGGGTTTTACGAGCAGTACTTC.